The 7 T cell receptor beta chains listed next were all sequenced from one sample in a study of regulatory T cells in long-lasting Graves disease. The authors built TCR beta libraries using iRepertoire HTBI primers and Arm-PCR of CDR3 regions. TCRdb itself ran the multiplex PCR reads through MiXCR, one entry per CDR3 protein. The sample has a few hundred thousand distinct CDR3 sequences; approximately 10% are singletons. Documented time point: newly diagnosed GD, antithyroid drugs for less than 3 months. TCR sequences were obtained from RNA taken from PBMCs. These data were likewise used in another study, on T cells in Graves' hyperthyroidism and ophthalmopathy.

Sequenced here: peripheral blood mononuclear cells (PBMCs), sampled at new diagnosis, from a patient treated with antithyroid drugs. The receptors come from a woman in her late teens or twenties with Graves disease.

The sample holds many counts of this clonotype. The chain couples TRBV7-2 to TRBJ1-5; D remains unclear. This CDR3 has 15 residues. CDR1 SGHTA and CDR2 FQGNSA come from the germline V gene. The germline V and J ends were trimmed by 5 bases and 2 bases, with 13 bases remaining between them. The CDR3 loop reads CASSLTFGGNQPQHF. The CDR3 DNA reads as TGTGCCAGCAGCCTCACCTTCGGAGGCAATCAGCCCCAGCATTTT.

This clonotype has a handful of counts. The V and J genes are TRBV6-5 and TRBJ2-7, with TRBD2 matching 8 bases. The CDR3 length is 15 residues. Germline V gives CDR1 MNHEY, CDR2 SVGAGI. The J segment lost 3 bases and the V segment lost 1 base, leaving 5 bases of the junction unmatched. The CDR3 nucleotides read TGTGCCAGCAGTTACTTTAGCGGGGCCGTCTACGAGCAGTACTTC. Translating gives CASSYFSGAVYEQYF.

This clonotype was seen more than once but under ten times. CDR3 protein: CASSSPGLAREQYF. CDR3 DNA sequence: TGTGCCAGCAGTTCACCGGGACTAGCAAGGGAGCAGTACTTC. The rearrangement uses TRBV6-9 and TRBJ2-7, with 9 bases fitting TRBD2. V dropped 4 bases and J dropped 7; count of bases not matched to a gene: 8. Germline-derived CDR1 and CDR2 are MNHGY and SVAAGI. CDR3 length: 14 residues.

This clonotype was found many times. The chain uses TRBV11-1 and TRBJ2-5, with 7 bases matching TRBD1. Germline CDR1 SGHAT, CDR2 FQDESV (reference sequence). This CDR3 region has 14 residues. The trim removed 8 bases at V and 5 bases at J, leaving 11 bases unmatched. CDR3 DNA: TGTGCCAGCGAGGCCACAGGGGTTTATGAGACCCAGTACTTC. This sequence encodes CASEATGVYETQYF.

In this sample, this clonotype turned up many times. V is TRBV7-2 and J is TRBJ2-7; D is undetermined. The CDR3 sequence is 16 residues long. Per germline, CDR1 SGHTA and CDR2 FQGNSA. V shed 2 bases and J shed 0 bases, with 14 bases lying between them. The CDR3 sequence: CASSLRPGASSYEQYF. The CDR3 DNA reads TGTGCCAGCAGCTTACGGCCGGGCGCGAGCTCCTACGAGCAGTACTTC.

In its sample, this clonotype was seen many times. The rearrangement links TRBV30 to TRBJ2-7; D is possibly TRBD1 (6 bases). Trimming took 3 bases from V and 7 from J, leaving 16 bases between them. CDR1 GTSNPN and CDR2 SVGIG come from the germline V gene (reference sequence). This CDR3 region has 13 residues. The CDR3 region is CAWSRTVLGEQYF. The CDR3 region has the DNA TGTGCCTGGAGCCGGACAGTGCTTGGGGAGCAGTACTTC.

This chain links TRBV5-5 with TRBJ2-2, with a possible D match to TRBD1 (6 bases). The CDR3 is made up of 16 amino acids. The V gene's germline CDR1 is SGHKS and CDR2 YYEKEE (reference sequence). V lost 4 bases to trimming and J lost 3 bases, with 16 bases between them. In DNA, the CDR3 is TGTGCCAGCAGCCCCCGCCGGCCAGGGGACACCGGGGAGCTGTTTTTT. The encoded protein is CASSPRRPGDTGELFF.